A selection of T cell receptor beta chains follows, all from one sample in a study of blood T cell repertoires in COVID-19. Here immunoSEQ multiplex PCR was the method, and the copy in TCRdb shows in-frame clones only, minus some. Of 300,000 or so clones listed, about 85% are singletons. The sequencing sample was made of PBMCs or T cells enriched from blood (not recorded which). The receptor source for this set is a woman aged 30 to 39 who had recovered from COVID-19. Both conserved end residues are part of each CDR3. A D gene is named only where the DNA matches it firmly. Size is stated for part of the rows, as once, few or many counts, or as a class when the clone is expanded.

>TRBV21-1|.|.|TRBJ1-2
CASSRSTGDGYTF
>TRBV7-9|TRBD1|medium-sized|TRBJ2-5
CASSLGQGWETQYF
>TRBV7-9|TRBD2|.|TRBJ2-3
CASSFDRIQRGDTQYF
>TRBV9|TRBD2|.|TRBJ2-1
CASSVVGSGGNNEQFF
>TRBV18|TRBD1|.|TRBJ2-1
CASSPQGQGHNEQFF
>TRBV7-8|TRBD1|many|TRBJ1-2
CASSPGDRGNLGGYTF
>TRBV7-2|.|.|TRBJ1-3
CASSPRGISGNTIYF
>TRBV10-2|.|.|TRBJ1-6
CASSDGASPLHF
>TRBV3-1/TRBV3-2|.|.|TRBJ1-1
CASSTRQARNTEAFF
>TRBV19|.|once|TRBJ2-1
CASSIESAGGQFHAEQFF
>TRBV19|.|.|TRBJ1-5
CASSISGQGNQPQHF
>TRBV4-2|.|.|TRBJ1-2
CASSQDPGEGYGYTF
>TRBV18|TRBD1|once|TRBJ1-5
CASSPRGTANNQPQHF
>TRBV11-2|.|.|TRBJ1-1
CASSIPTGLTEAFF
>TRBV19|TRBD1|.|TRBJ2-3
CASSISSPARGDTQYF
>TRBV6-5|.|.|TRBJ1-1
CASSYAGDATEAFF
>TRBV29-1|.|.|TRBJ1-1
CSVDRTGDTEAFF
>TRBV7-9|TRBD1|few|TRBJ1-1
CASSLTGGWSNTEAFF
>TRBV18|.|.|TRBJ1-2
CASSPIVPGQGLGGNYGYTF
>TRBV6-2/TRBV6-3|.|.|TRBJ1-1
CASSSLQGVGDTEAFF
>TRBV6-5|TRBD1|.|TRBJ1-2
CASSTDREDGYTF
>TRBV5-6|TRBD1|.|TRBJ1-3
CASSRDSRPGNTIYF
>TRBV27|.|.|TRBJ1-1
CASRVNLATEAFF
>TRBV7-9|TRBD1|few|TRBJ1-4
CASSLETGANEKLFF
>TRBV7-9|.|few|TRBJ1-4
CASINTGDIDEKLFF
>TRBV30|.|.|TRBJ1-2
CAWNRVQLGYTF
>TRBV5-4|.|.|TRBJ2-6
CASSPVGSTSGANVLTF